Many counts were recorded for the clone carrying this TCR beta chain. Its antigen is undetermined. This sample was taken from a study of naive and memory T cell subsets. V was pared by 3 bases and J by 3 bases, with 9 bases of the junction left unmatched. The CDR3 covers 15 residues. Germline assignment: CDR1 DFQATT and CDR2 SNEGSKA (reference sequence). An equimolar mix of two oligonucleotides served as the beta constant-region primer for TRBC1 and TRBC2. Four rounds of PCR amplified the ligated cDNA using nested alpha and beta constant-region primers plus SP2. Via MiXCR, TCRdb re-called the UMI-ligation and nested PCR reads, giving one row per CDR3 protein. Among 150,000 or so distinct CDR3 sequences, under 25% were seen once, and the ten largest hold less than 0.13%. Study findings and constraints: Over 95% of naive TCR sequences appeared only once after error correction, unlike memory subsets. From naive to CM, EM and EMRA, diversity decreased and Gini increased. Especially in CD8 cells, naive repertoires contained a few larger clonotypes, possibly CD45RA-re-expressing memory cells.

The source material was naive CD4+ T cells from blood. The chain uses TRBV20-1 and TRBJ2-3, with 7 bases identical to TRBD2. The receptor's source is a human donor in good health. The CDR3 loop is CSASIGGSGTDTQYF. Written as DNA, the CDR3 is TGCAGTGCTAGTATTGGCGGGAGCGGTACAGATACGCAGTATTTT.